This TCR beta chain was captured in a study of blood T cell repertoires in COVID-19. This CDR3 region has 13 residues. Between the trimmed V and J ends, which lost 1 base and 8 bases, there was a span of 11 bases. The germline V gene has CDR1 LGHDT and CDR2 YNNKEL (reference sequence). The assay was immunoSEQ multiplex PCR, and TCRdb's table has in-frame clones only and misses some. Among 150,000 to 200,000 clones listed, approximately 74% were seen once. This clone was observed at least ten times. What was sequenced was peripheral blood. The source of this sequence is a woman older than 75 with acute or convalescent COVID-19. This chain uses TRBV3-1 (or the pseudogene TRBV3-2) with TRBJ1-2; the D gene is possibly TRBD1 (5 bases). The CDR3: CASSQAAGYGYTF. The DNA of the CDR3 is TGTGCCAGCAGCCAAGCGGCAGGGTACGGCTACACCTTC.